What follows describes a single T cell receptor beta chain. Germline loops: CDR1 SGHTA, CDR2 FQGTGA. V dropped 4 bases and J dropped 0 bases, with 11 bases sitting between them. This CDR3 spans 15 amino acids. This entry is derived from a study of blood T cell repertoires in COVID-19. Study-wide context: Both acute and convalescent COVID-19 samples were obtained from the United States, Italy and Spain. T cells, B-cell-depleted T cells, or PBMCs supplied cDNA or gDNA.

Data came from immunoSEQ multiplex PCR; TCRdb stores just in-frame clones and leaves some out. Counted here are 300,000 to 450,000 clones, approximately 89% occurring once; the ten biggest clones make up just under 4%. The chain uses TRBV7-3 and TRBJ2-3; the D gene is possibly TRBD2 (6 bases). This sequence was found in a woman between 55 and 75 years old with COVID-19, enrolled during active disease. Material: peripheral blood. CDR3: CASSSTGDSTDTQYF. The CDR3, as DNA: TGTGCCAGCAGCTCCACGGGGGACAGCACAGATACGCAGTATTTT.